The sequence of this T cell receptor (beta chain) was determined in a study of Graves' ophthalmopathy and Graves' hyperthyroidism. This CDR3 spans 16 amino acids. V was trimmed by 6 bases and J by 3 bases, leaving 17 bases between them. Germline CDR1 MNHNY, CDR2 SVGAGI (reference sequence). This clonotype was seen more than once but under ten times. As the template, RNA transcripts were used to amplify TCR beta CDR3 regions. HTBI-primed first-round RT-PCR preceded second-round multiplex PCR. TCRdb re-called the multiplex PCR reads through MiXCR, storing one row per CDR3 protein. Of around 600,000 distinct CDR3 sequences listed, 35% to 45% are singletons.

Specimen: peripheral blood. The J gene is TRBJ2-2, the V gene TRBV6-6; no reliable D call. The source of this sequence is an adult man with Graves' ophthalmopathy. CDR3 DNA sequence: TGTGCCAGCAGCCTCAACGTAGTGGGGTACACCGGGGAGCTGTTTTTT. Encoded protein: CASSLNVVGYTGELFF.